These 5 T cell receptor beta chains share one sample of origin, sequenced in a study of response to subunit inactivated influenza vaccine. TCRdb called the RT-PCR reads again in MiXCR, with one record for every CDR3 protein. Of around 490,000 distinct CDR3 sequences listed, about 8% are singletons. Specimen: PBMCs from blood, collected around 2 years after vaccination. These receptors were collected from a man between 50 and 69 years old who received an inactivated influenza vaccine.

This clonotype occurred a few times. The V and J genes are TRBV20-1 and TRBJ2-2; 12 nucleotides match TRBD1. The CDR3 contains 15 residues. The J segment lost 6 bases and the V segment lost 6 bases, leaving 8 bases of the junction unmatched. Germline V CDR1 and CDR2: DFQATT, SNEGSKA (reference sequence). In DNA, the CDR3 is TGCAGTGCGAGCGCCGGGACAGGGGGCCCCGGGGAGCTGTTTTTT. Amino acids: CSASAGTGGPGELFF.

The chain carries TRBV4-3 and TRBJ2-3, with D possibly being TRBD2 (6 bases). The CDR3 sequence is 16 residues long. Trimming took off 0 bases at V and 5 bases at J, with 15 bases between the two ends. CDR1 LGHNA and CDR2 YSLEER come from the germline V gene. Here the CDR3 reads CASSQERTSSGDTQYF. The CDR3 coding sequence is TGCGCCAGCAGCCAAGAAAGAACTAGCTCAGGAGATACGCAGTATTTT.

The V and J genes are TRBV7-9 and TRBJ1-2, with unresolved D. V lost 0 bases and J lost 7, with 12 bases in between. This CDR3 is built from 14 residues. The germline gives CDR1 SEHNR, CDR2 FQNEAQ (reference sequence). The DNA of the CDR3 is TGTGCCAGCAGCTTAGCCTTGGCCGTCCTTGGCTACACCTTC. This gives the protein CASSLALAVLGYTF.

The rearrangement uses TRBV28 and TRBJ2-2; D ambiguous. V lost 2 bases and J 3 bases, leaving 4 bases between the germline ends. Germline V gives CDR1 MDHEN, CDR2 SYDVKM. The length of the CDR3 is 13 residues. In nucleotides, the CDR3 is TGTGCCAGCAGTTTACAGGACACCGGGGAGCTGTTTTTT. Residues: CASSLQDTGELFF. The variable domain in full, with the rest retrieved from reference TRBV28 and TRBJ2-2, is DVKVTQSSRYLVKRTGEKVFLECVQDMDHENMFWYRQDPGLGLRLIYFSYDVKMKEKGDIPEGYSVSREKKERFSLILESASTNQTSMYLCASSLQDTGELFFGEGSRLTVL.

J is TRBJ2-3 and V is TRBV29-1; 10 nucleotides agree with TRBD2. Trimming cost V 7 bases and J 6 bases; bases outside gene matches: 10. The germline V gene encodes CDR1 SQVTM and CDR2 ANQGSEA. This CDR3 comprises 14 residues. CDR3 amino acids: CSAGIAGGRDTQYF. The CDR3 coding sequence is TGCAGCGCCGGAATAGCGGGAGGACGGGATACGCAGTATTTT.